A single sample gave rise to the 13 T cell receptor beta chains below, sequenced in a study of control samples from healthy donors and cancer patients. Generated by immunoSEQ multiplex PCR, the TCRdb table keeps only in-frame clones and is missing some. The sample has roughly 100,000 clones, around 90% seen once. Sequences were obtained from blood. These receptors were obtained from a woman younger than 30 in good health.

J is TRBJ2-5 and V is TRBV11-3; no firm D call. The CDR3 is 12 amino acids. V lost 5 bases to trimming and J lost 3 bases, with 7 bases between them. Germline loops: CDR1 SGHNT, CDR2 YENEEA. CDR3: CASSHNEETQYF. CDR3 sequence (DNA): TGTGCCAGCAGCCACAATGAAGAGACCCAGTACTTC.

The rearrangement joins TRBV30 to TRBJ1-3, with D possibly being TRBD1 (5 bases). CDR1 and CDR2 (germline): GTSNPN, SVGIG (reference sequence). This CDR3 is built from 13 residues. V lost 5 bases, J lost 2 bases, and 10 bases lay in between. Here the CDR3 DNA reads TGTGCCTGGGGGGCCATGGCTGGAAACACCATATATTTT. Its translation: CAWGAMAGNTIYF.

The sample holds a few counts of this clone. The chain employs TRBV6-2 or TRBV6-3 and TRBJ2-7; no clear D gene. The CDR3 runs 14 residues. V was cut by 2 bases and J by 7 bases, with 15 bases left in between. Germline values: CDR1 MNHEY, CDR2 SVGEGT. CDR3 coding DNA: TGTGCCAGCAGTTACGCTGCGTCACGAGGTGAGCAGTACTTC. It translates to CASSYAASRGEQYF.

The rearrangement joins TRBV3-1 (or the pseudogene TRBV3-2) to TRBJ1-1; TRBD1 matches 9 bases. J gave up 5 bases and V 1 base, and 8 bases lay outside the gene matches. From germline, CDR1 is LGHDT and CDR2 YNNKEL (reference sequence). There are 16 residues in the CDR3. The CDR3 region has the DNA TGTGCCAGCAGCCAAGTTCCGGGACAGGGTTGGACTGAAGCTTTCTTT. It codes for CASSQVPGQGWTEAFF.

The chain links TRBV12-3 or TRBV12-4 to TRBJ2-2, with D tentatively TRBD1 or TRBD2 (5 bases each). This CDR3 contains 13 residues. Trimming left V 7 bases short and J 6 bases short, with 12 bases between. DNA for the CDR3: TGTGCCAGCACCGGGACCCTTTCCGGGGAGCTGTTTTTT. It is translated as CASTGTLSGELFF.

This chain uses TRBV9 with TRBJ2-7; TRBD2 aligns across 7 bases. This CDR3 has 15 amino acids. Germline V gives CDR1 SGDLS, CDR2 YYNGEE. J lost 2 bases, V lost 3 bases, and 8 bases had no gene match. The CDR3 sequence: CASSETVSGTYEQYF. The CDR3 nucleotides are TGTGCCAGCAGCGAGACGGTGAGCGGGACCTACGAGCAGTACTTC.

The chain is built from TRBV27 and TRBJ1-5, with a possible D match to TRBD1 (5 bases). V was trimmed by 2 bases and J by 5 bases, leaving 13 bases between them. The CDR3 consists of 15 residues. Germline V gene lookup returns CDR1 MNHEY and CDR2 SMNVEV (reference sequence). The DNA of the CDR3 is TGTGCCAGCAGTTTAGAGGGGCGGAGGGATCAGCCCCAGCATTTT. Its translation is CASSLEGRRDQPQHF.

This chain connects TRBV5-4 to TRBJ2-5; weak D call: TRBD2 (6 bases). Germline values: CDR1 SGHNT, CDR2 YYREEE (reference sequence). The CDR3 is made up of 14 amino acids. V was pared by 3 bases and J by 5 bases, with 14 bases between. CDR3 nucleotide sequence: TGTGCCAGCAGCTCCGGGGGTTTGGGGGAGACCCAGTACTTC. This encodes CASSSGGLGETQYF.

The V and J genes are TRBV29-1 and TRBJ2-7; D is possibly TRBD2 (5 bases). V lost 5 bases, J lost 0 bases, and 20 bases lay in between. The CDR3 runs 16 residues. CDR1 is SQVTM and CDR2 is ANQGSEA in the germline V gene. CDR3 loop: CSVTNGFGGLSYEQYF. CDR3 coding DNA: TGCAGCGTTACTAACGGTTTCGGCGGACTCTCCTACGAGCAGTACTTC.

V gene TRBV27 combines with J gene TRBJ2-1; the D gene could be TRBD1 or TRBD2 (5 bases each). V was shortened by 5 bases and J by 5 bases, with 10 bases between the two germline ends. CDR3 length: 13 residues. The V gene's germline CDR1 is MNHEY and CDR2 SMNVEV (reference sequence). Here the CDR3 DNA reads TGTGCCAGCAGTCTACTGGGGGACAATGAGCAGTTCTTC. It translates to CASSLLGDNEQFF.

J is TRBJ1-4 and V is TRBV19; D gene ambiguous. Looked up from germline, CDR1 is LNHDA and CDR2 is SQIVND (reference sequence). Trimming left V 5 bases short and J 12 bases short, with 13 bases between. The CDR3 spans 12 residues. In nucleotides, the CDR3 is TGTGCCAGTAGTCCTATTACGATGGAACTGTTTTTT. Protein sequence: CASSPITMELFF.

A note on this clone: The same CDR3 is also encoded by other DNA sequences in this sample. The V and J genes are TRBV28 and TRBJ1-5, with D hard to call. V shed 1 base and J shed 7 bases, with 5 bases lying between them. The CDR3 runs to 12 residues. Germline-derived CDR1 and CDR2 are MDHEN and SYDVKM. As DNA, the CDR3 is TGTGCCAGCAGTTTATTGGGGCAGCCCCAGCATTTT. This gives the protein CASSLLGQPQHF.

The chain couples TRBV6-4 to TRBJ2-6; no clear D gene. The CDR3 has 15 residues. Germline assignment: CDR1 MRHNA and CDR2 SNTAGT. V lost 0 bases, J lost 1 base, and 4 bases lay in between. CDR3 DNA sequence: TGTGCCAGCAGTGACTCTTTTTCTGGGGCCAACGTCCTGACTTTC. Translating it yields CASSDSFSGANVLTF.